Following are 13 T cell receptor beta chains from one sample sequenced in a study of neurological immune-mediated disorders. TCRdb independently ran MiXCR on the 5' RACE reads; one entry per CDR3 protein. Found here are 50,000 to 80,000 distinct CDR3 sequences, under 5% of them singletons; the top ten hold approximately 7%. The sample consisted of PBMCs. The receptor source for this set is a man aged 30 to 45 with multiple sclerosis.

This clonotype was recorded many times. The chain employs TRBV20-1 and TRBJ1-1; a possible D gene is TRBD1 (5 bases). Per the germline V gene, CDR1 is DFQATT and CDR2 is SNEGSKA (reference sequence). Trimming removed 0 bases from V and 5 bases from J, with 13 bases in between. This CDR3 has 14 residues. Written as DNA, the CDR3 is TGCAGTGCTAGAGATCGGAAGGGGCGGACTGAAGCTTTCTTT. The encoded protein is CSARDRKGRTEAFF.

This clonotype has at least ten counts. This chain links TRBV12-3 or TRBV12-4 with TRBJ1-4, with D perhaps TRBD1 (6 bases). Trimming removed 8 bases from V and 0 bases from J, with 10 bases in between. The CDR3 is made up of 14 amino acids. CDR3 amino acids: CASGGGATNEKLFF. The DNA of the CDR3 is TGTGCCAGCGGAGGGGGGGCAACTAATGAAAAACTGTTTTTT.

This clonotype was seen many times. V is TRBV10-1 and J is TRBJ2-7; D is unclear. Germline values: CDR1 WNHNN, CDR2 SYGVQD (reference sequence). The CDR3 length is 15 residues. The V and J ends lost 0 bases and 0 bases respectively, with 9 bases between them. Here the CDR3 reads CASSESAALSYEQYF. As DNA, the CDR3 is TGCGCCAGCAGTGAGTCGGCAGCCCTCTCCTACGAGCAGTACTTC.

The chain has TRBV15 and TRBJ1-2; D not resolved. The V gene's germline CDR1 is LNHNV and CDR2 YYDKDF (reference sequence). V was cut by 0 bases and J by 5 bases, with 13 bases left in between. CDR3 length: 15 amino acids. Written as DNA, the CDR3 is TGTGCCACCAGCAGAGATAGTGAGGCTTTTTATGGCTACACCTTC. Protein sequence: CATSRDSEAFYGYTF.

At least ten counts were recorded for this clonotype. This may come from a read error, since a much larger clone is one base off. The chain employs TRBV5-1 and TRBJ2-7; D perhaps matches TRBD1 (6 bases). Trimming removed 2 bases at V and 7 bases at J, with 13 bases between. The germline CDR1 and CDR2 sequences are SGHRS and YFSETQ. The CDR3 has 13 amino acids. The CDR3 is CASSFGQGREQYF. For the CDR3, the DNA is TGCGCCAGCAGCTTTGGTCAGGGGAGAGAGCAGTACTTC.

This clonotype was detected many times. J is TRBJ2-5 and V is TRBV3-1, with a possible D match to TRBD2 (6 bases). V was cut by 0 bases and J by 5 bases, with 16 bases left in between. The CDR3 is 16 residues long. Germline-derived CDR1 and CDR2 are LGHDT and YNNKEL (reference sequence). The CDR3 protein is CASSQDLPGRGETQYF. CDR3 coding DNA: TGTGCCAGCAGCCAAGATCTGCCCGGGAGAGGGGAGACCCAGTACTTC.

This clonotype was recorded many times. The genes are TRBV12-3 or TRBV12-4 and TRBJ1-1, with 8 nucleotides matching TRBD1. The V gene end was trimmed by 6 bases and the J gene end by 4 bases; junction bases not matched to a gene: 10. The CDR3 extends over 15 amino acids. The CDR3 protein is CASSPSGGAGTEAFF. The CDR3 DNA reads TGTGCCAGCAGCCCTTCAGGGGGCGCAGGCACTGAAGCTTTCTTT.

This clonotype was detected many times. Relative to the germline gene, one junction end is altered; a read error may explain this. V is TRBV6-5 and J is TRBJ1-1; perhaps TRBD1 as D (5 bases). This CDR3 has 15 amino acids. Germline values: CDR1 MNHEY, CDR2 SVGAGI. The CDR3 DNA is TGTGCCAGCACTTACGGGCGACAGTGGAACACTGAAGCTTTCTTT. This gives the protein CASTYGRQWNTEAFF.

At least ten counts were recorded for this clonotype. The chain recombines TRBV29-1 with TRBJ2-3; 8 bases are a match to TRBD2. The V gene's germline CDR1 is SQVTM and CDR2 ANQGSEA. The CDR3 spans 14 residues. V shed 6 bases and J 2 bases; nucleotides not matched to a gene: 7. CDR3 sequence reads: CSVDTSGSTDTQYF. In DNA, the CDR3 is TGCAGCGTCGATACTAGCGGATCCACAGATACGCAGTATTTT.

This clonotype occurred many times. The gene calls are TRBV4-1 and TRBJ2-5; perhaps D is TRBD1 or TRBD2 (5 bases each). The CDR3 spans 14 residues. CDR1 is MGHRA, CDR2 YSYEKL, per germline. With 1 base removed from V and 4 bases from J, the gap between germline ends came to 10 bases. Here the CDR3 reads CASSQVGGAETQYF. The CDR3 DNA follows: TGCGCCAGCAGCCAAGTTGGGGGAGCAGAGACCCAGTACTTC.

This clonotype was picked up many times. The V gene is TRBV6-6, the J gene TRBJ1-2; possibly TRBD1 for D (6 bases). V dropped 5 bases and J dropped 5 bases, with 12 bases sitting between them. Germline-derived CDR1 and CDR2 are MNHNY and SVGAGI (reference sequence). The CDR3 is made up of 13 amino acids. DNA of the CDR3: TGTGCCAGCAGTGACGGACAGTATTATGGCTACACCTTC. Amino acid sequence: CASSDGQYYGYTF.

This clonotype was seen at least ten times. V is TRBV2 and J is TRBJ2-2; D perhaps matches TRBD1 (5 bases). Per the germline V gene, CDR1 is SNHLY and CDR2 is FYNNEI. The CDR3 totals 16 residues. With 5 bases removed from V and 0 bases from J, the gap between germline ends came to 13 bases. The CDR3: CASSSSRVSNTGELFF. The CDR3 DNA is TGTGCCAGCAGTTCGTCCAGGGTTTCGAACACCGGGGAGCTGTTTTTT.

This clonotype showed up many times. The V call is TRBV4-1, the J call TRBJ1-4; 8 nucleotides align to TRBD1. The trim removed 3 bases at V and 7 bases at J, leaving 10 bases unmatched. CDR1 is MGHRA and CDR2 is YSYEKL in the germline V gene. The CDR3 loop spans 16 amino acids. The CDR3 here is CASSQVPGGAGEKLFF. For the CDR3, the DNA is TGCGCCAGCAGCCAGGTACCAGGGGGCGCGGGTGAAAAACTGTTTTTT.